This T cell receptor beta chain was profiled in a study of cytomegalovirus exposure and HLA in healthy donors. It was healthy bone marrow donors who served as donors. This clone appeared a few times. V shed 11 bases and J 5 bases; nucleotides not matched to a gene: 5. The CDR3 is 12 residues long. Germline loops: CDR1 MNHNY, CDR2 SVGAGI (reference sequence). PCR employed 60 Vbeta and 13 Jbeta primers. Using immunoSEQ multiplex PCR, the repertoire was profiled, and TCRdb retains in-frame clones only, with some absent. The data hold about 180,000 clones, with approximately 80% observed a single time. Material: PBMCs. V gene TRBV6-6 combines with J gene TRBJ2-5; 10 bases match TRBD2. This clonotype originated in a woman aged 50 to 65 in good health and CMV-seronegative. The CDR3 here is CAASGRSETQYF. CDR3 nucleotides: TGTGCCGCTAGCGGGAGATCTGAGACCCAGTACTTC.